This T cell receptor beta chain comes out of a study of T cells after yellow fever vaccination. Study-wide background: The fractions with low cell numbers were processed using SMART-Seq v4 Ultra Low Input.

Template-switching 5'RACE yielded the TCR cDNA; a universal primer site and UMIs were added in the process. In TCRdb, the 5' RACE reads were re-called with MiXCR into one record per CDR3 protein. The repertoire holds some 150,000 distinct CDR3 sequences, with around 9.3% as singletons. Study-wide findings and caveats: Primary-vaccination clones mostly resurfaced post-booster (more than 95% CD4, approximately 87% CD8). A weaker but faster secondary response was observed, peaking on day 5 versus 15.

A note on this clonotype: Its matching antigen is unknown.

The CDR3 extends over 14 amino acids. Deletions cut 2 bases from V and 2 bases from J, with 7 bases between. Germline V CDR1 and CDR2: SEHNR, FQNEAQ (reference sequence). The V call is TRBV7-9, the J call TRBJ1-3; D not resolved. The specimen comprised CD8+ T cells sorted from PBMCs, sampled 45 days after the yellow fever booster vaccination. This TCR was recovered from a young man who received the YFV17D yellow fever vaccine. CDR3 amino acids: CASSLHGTGNTIYF. The CDR3, as DNA: TGTGCCAGCAGCTTACACGGTACTGGAAACACCATATATTTT.